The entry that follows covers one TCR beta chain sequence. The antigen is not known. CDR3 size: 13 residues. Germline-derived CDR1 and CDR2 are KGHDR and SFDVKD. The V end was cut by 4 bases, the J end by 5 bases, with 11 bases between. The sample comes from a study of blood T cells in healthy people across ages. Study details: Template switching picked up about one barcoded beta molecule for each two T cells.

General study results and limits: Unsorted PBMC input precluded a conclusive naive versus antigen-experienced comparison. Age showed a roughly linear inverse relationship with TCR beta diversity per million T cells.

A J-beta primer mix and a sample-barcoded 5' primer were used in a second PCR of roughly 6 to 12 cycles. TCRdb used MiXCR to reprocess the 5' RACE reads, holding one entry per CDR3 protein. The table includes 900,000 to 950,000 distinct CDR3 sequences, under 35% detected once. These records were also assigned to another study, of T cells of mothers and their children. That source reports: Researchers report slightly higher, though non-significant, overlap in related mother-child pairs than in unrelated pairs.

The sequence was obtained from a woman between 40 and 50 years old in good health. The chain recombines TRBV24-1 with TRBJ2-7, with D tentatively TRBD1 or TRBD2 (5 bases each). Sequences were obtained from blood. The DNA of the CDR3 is TGTGCCACCAGTGACTCAGGGCGGGACGAGCAGTACTTC. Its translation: CATSDSGRDEQYF.